These 21 T cell receptor beta chains were all obtained from the same sample, sequenced in a study of PD-1 blockade in classical Hodgkin lymphoma. Generated by immunoSEQ multiplex PCR, the TCRdb table keeps only in-frame clones and is missing some. Among 40,000 to 50,000 clones listed, 78% were seen once. Relapses following autologous stem cell transplantation were seen in all patients, with brentuximab vedotin exposure varying. The sequenced sample was peripheral blood mononuclear cells (PBMCs), obtained at baseline. These receptors were obtained from a human donor with classical Hodgkin lymphoma.

The gene calls are TRBV5-8 and TRBJ1-1, with D unresolved. V lost 8 bases, J lost 0 bases, and 8 bases lay in between. CDR1 SGHTS and CDR2 YDEGEE come from the germline V gene. CDR3 size: 12 residues. Here the CDR3 DNA reads TGTGCCAGGGACGGCATGAACACTGAAGCTTTCTTT. It yields the protein CARDGMNTEAFF.

The chain carries TRBV5-6 and TRBJ2-7, with D possibly matching TRBD2 (5 bases). Trimming pared 0 bases from V and 0 bases from J, leaving 7 bases between. Germline values: CDR1 SGHDT, CDR2 YYEEEE. The CDR3 has 14 amino acids. The CDR3, as DNA: TGTGCCAGCAGCTTGGGAGGGATCTCCTACGAGCAGTACTTC. Amino acid sequence: CASSLGGISYEQYF.

CDR3 residues: CASSFGRTRSYEQYF. CDR3 DNA sequence: TGTGCCAGCAGCTTCGGCCGGACACGCTCCTACGAGCAGTACTTC. The genes are TRBV7-2 and TRBJ2-7; D may be TRBD1 (5 bases). Looked up from germline, CDR1 is SGHTA and CDR2 is FQGNSA. V dropped 3 bases and J dropped 0 bases, with 12 bases sitting between them. The CDR3 loop spans 15 amino acids.

The rearrangement joins TRBV2 to TRBJ2-7; no definite D call. Germline values: CDR1 SNHLY, CDR2 FYNNEI. CDR3 size: 14 residues. V gave up 3 bases and J gave up 2 bases, with 11 bases separating them. CDR3 loop: CASSDPVVAYEQYF. DNA for the CDR3: TGTGCCAGCAGTGATCCAGTCGTAGCCTACGAGCAGTACTTC.

The chain uses TRBV6-1 and TRBJ1-1, with TRBD1 identical over 7 bases. Germline trimming cut 6 bases from V and 4 bases from J; bases unmatched to any gene: 8. The germline gives CDR1 MNHNS, CDR2 SASEGT. CDR3 length: 14 residues. The CDR3 here is CASSLGGFGTEAFF. The DNA of the CDR3 is TGTGCCAGCAGCCTAGGGGGCTTCGGCACTGAAGCTTTCTTT.

This chain links TRBV9 with TRBJ2-3; possible D gene TRBD2, 6 bases. V lost 0 bases, J lost 6 bases, and 17 bases lay in between. Germline CDR1 and CDR2: SGDLS and YYNGEE. This CDR3 has 16 residues. This CDR3 reads CASSVGPHGGTDTQYF. In nucleotides, the CDR3 is TGTGCCAGCAGCGTAGGGCCTCATGGAGGGACGGATACGCAGTATTTT.

This clone is termed medium-sized. The J gene is TRBJ2-7, the V gene TRBV28; D possibly uses TRBD1 or TRBD2 (5 bases each). V was clipped by 6 bases and J by 3 bases, with 18 bases between them. Per the germline V gene, CDR1 is MDHEN and CDR2 is SYDVKM. CDR3 length: 15 amino acids. This CDR3 reads CASRANGGAVYEQYF. CDR3 DNA sequence: TGTGCCAGCAGGGCAAATGGGGGTGCAGTCTACGAGCAGTACTTC.

This clone was counted once. V gene TRBV6-5 combines with J gene TRBJ2-5, with TRBD1 identical over 7 bases. The CDR3 is made up of 15 amino acids. The germline CDR1 and CDR2 sequences are MNHEY and SVGAGI. V gave up 5 bases and J gave up 1 base; unmatched junction bases: 7. The chain's CDR3 is CASSVYTGVQETQYF. The CDR3 DNA reads TGTGCCAGCAGTGTCTACACAGGGGTCCAAGAGACCCAGTACTTC.

This chain uses TRBV11-2 with TRBJ2-3; D unclear. V lost 3 bases to trimming and J lost 1 base, with 5 bases between them. Germline V gene data show CDR1 as SGHAT and CDR2 as FQNNGV. There are 13 residues in the CDR3. The CDR3 spells CASSFRRTDTQYF. The CDR3 bases are TGTGCCAGCAGCTTTCGGCGCACAGATACGCAGTATTTT.

This chain uses TRBV10-3 with TRBJ2-7, with D unclear. Germline V CDR1 and CDR2: ENHRY, SYGVKD. V was trimmed by 2 bases and J by 0 bases, leaving 11 bases between them. This CDR3 is built from 15 residues. The CDR3 region is CAISERTASSYEQYF. The CDR3 DNA follows: TGTGCCATCAGTGAGAGAACGGCTAGCTCCTACGAGCAGTACTTC.

This chain uses TRBV9 with TRBJ1-6; D is ambiguous. V was shortened by 0 bases and J by 0 bases, with 7 bases between the two germline ends. Looked up from germline, CDR1 is SGDLS and CDR2 is YYNGEE. The CDR3 is 16 amino acids. CDR3 DNA sequence: TGTGCCAGCAGCGTAGACACAACCTCCTATAATTCACCCCTCCACTTT. This sequence encodes CASSVDTTSYNSPLHF. Using reference TRBV9 and TRBJ1-6 for the parts outside the CDR3, the full variable domain is DSGVTQTPKHLITATGQRVTLRCSPRSGDLSVYWYQQSLDQGLQFLIQYYNGEERAKGNILERFSAQQFPDLHSELNLSSLELGDSALYFCASSVDTTSYNSPLHFGNGTRLTVT.

This clone is medium-sized within its sample. The gene calls are TRBV4-3 and TRBJ1-2; no clear D. V lost 1 base and J 7 bases, leaving 16 bases between the germline ends. The germline V gene has CDR1 LGHNA and CDR2 YSLEER. CDR3 length equals 15 residues. CDR3 nucleotide sequence: TGCGCCAGCAGCCAAGGGAGGGAATATTGGGTTGGCTACACCTTC. Translated, it gives CASSQGREYWVGYTF.

The V call is TRBV4-3, the J call TRBJ2-2, with TRBD2 identical over 11 bases. This CDR3 has 16 amino acids. Germline-derived CDR1 and CDR2 are LGHNA and YSLEER. V gave up 3 bases and J gave up 2 bases; unmatched junction bases: 2. The CDR3 protein is CASSQGLAENTGELFF. The CDR3 coding sequence is TGCGCCAGCAGCCAGGGACTAGCGGAAAACACCGGGGAGCTGTTTTTT.

The table lists this clone with a count of one. This chain connects TRBV27 to TRBJ2-5, with no clear D. The V end was cut by 9 bases, the J end by 5 bases, with 7 bases between. This CDR3 is built from 10 residues. Germline values: CDR1 MNHEY, CDR2 SMNVEV (reference sequence). The CDR3 region has the DNA TGTGCCAGGCGGTGGGAGACCCAGTACTTC. Encoded protein: CARRWETQYF.

This chain uses TRBV7-2 with TRBJ2-7; D is perhaps TRBD2 (6 bases). Trimming shortened V by 3 bases and J by 8 bases, and 20 bases separated the two germline ends. The CDR3 length is 15 residues. Germline lookup yields CDR1 SGHTA and CDR2 FQGNSA. The CDR3 sequence: CASSFREEGAIKQYF. For the CDR3, the DNA is TGTGCCAGCAGCTTCAGGGAGGAGGGAGCCATAAAGCAGTACTTC.

This chain joins TRBV2 and TRBJ1-2; 8 nucleotides match TRBD1. The germline V gene has CDR1 SNHLY and CDR2 FYNNEI. The CDR3 totals 14 residues. V was pared by 4 bases and J by 4 bases, with 5 bases of the junction left unmatched. CDR3 loop: CASSGTGFVYGYTF. The CDR3 nucleotides are TGTGCCAGCAGTGGGACAGGGTTTGTCTATGGCTACACCTTC.

This clone was seen a few times. The chain combines TRBV9 with TRBJ2-3; 7 bases are shared with TRBD2. Looked up from germline, CDR1 is SGDLS and CDR2 is YYNGEE. V dropped 2 bases and J dropped 5; count of bases not matched to a gene: 11. This CDR3 comprises 16 residues. The CDR3 sequence: CASSVVRELDRDTQYF. CDR3 DNA: TGTGCCAGCAGCGTCGTGCGGGAGTTGGATAGAGATACGCAGTATTTT.

This clone has just a few counts. The chain links TRBV9 to TRBJ2-2, with D possibly matching TRBD1 (6 bases). The V end lost 2 bases, the J end lost 1 base, and 15 bases lay between the germline ends. The CDR3 sequence is 17 residues long. Germline CDR1 SGDLS, CDR2 YYNGEE. CDR3 sequence (DNA): TGTGCCAGCAGCGTCACAGGGACCTGGATGAACACCGGGGAGCTGTTTTTT. Amino acid sequence: CASSVTGTWMNTGELFF. Using reference TRBV9 and TRBJ2-2 for the parts outside the CDR3, the full variable domain is DSGVTQTPKHLITATGQRVTLRCSPRSGDLSVYWYQQSLDQGLQFLIQYYNGEERAKGNILERFSAQQFPDLHSELNLSSLELGDSALYFCASSVTGTWMNTGELFFGEGSRLTVL.

V gene TRBV7-2 combines with J gene TRBJ2-7, with D perhaps matching TRBD1 or TRBD2 (5 bases each). CDR1 SGHTA and CDR2 FQGNSA come from the germline V gene. The V end was cut by 5 bases, the J end by 3 bases, with 14 bases between. This CDR3 is built from 14 residues. The CDR3 DNA reads as TGTGCCAGCAGCCTGACGGGACCGAACTACGAGCAGTACTTC. Translation: CASSLTGPNYEQYF.

The V and J genes are TRBV5-6 and TRBJ2-7; the match to TRBD1 covers 7 bases. V shed 0 bases, J shed 6 bases, and the junction held 6 bases outside the gene matches. CDR3 length equals 14 residues. The V gene's germline CDR1 is SGHDT and CDR2 YYEEEE. The CDR3 DNA follows: TGTGCCAGCAGCTTGGGGGTTTACAGGGGCGAGCAGTACTTC. Encoded protein: CASSLGVYRGEQYF.

The genes are TRBV7-8 and TRBJ2-5; TRBD1 matches at 8 bases. V dropped 5 bases and J dropped 4; count of bases not matched to a gene: 9. This CDR3 has 15 residues. The germline V gene has CDR1 SGHVS and CDR2 FQNEAQ. The CDR3 DNA is TGTGCCAGCAGCCGCTGGACAGGGCAGGTAGAGACCCAGTACTTC. It specifies CASSRWTGQVETQYF.